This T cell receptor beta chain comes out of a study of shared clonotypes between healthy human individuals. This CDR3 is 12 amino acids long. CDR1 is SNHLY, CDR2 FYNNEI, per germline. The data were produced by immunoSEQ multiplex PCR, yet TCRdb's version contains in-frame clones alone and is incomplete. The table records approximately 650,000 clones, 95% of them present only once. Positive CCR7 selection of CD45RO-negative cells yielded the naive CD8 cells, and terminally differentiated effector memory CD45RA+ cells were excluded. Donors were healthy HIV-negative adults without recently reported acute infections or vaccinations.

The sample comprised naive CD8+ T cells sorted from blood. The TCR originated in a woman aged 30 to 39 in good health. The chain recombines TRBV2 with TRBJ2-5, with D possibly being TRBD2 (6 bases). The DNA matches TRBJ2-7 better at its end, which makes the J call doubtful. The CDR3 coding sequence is TGTGCCAGCAGTGACGGGGGATACGAGCAGTACTTC. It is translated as CASSDGGYEQYF.